This TCR beta chain was sequenced during a study of shared clonotypes between healthy human individuals. About this clone itself: Its target is unknown. Other DNA sequences in the sample encode the same CDR3.

There are 15 residues in the CDR3. The germline V gene encodes CDR1 SGHRS and CDR2 YFSETQ. The J segment lost 3 bases and the V segment lost 5 bases, leaving 9 bases of the junction unmatched. It was roughly 200 ng DNA, about 30,000 T cell genomes, that sorted-subset replicate PCRs used. The assay was immunoSEQ multiplex PCR, and TCRdb's table has in-frame clones only and misses some. Among a few million clones listed, roughly 93% were seen once. The healthy adult donors were HIV-negative and reported no recent acute infections or vaccinations. Study conclusions and caveats: Sequencing depth was predicted to influence how clonotypes are shared among donors. When compared with the clonotypes that were shared by all four sorted-subset donors, the non-shared clonotypes turned out to have lower generation probabilities.

The sample taken for sequencing was naive CD4+ T cells from PBMCs. As to subset: CD45RA+ positively selected. This chain uses TRBV5-1 with TRBJ2-7; TRBD2 matches at 9 bases. The sequence was obtained from a man younger than 35 in good health. Some clones in this sample may be carry-over from other donors' samples. The CDR3 sequence is CASSLVTSGNYEQYF. CDR3 DNA: TGCGCCAGCAGTCTCGTGACTAGCGGAAACTACGAGCAGTACTTC.